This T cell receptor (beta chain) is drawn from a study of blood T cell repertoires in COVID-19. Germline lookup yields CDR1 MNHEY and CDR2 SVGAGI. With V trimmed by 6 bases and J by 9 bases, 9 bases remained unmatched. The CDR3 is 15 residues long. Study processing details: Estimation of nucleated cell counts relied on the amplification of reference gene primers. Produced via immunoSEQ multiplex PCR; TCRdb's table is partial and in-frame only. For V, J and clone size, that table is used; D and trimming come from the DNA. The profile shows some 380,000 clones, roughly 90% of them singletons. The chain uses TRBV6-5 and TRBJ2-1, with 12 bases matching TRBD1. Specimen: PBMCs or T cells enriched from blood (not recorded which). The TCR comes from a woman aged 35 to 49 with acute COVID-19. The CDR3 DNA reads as TGTGCCAGCAGACCGGGACAGGGGGCGCTGGGTGAGCAGTTCTTC. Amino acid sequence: CASRPGQGALGEQFF.